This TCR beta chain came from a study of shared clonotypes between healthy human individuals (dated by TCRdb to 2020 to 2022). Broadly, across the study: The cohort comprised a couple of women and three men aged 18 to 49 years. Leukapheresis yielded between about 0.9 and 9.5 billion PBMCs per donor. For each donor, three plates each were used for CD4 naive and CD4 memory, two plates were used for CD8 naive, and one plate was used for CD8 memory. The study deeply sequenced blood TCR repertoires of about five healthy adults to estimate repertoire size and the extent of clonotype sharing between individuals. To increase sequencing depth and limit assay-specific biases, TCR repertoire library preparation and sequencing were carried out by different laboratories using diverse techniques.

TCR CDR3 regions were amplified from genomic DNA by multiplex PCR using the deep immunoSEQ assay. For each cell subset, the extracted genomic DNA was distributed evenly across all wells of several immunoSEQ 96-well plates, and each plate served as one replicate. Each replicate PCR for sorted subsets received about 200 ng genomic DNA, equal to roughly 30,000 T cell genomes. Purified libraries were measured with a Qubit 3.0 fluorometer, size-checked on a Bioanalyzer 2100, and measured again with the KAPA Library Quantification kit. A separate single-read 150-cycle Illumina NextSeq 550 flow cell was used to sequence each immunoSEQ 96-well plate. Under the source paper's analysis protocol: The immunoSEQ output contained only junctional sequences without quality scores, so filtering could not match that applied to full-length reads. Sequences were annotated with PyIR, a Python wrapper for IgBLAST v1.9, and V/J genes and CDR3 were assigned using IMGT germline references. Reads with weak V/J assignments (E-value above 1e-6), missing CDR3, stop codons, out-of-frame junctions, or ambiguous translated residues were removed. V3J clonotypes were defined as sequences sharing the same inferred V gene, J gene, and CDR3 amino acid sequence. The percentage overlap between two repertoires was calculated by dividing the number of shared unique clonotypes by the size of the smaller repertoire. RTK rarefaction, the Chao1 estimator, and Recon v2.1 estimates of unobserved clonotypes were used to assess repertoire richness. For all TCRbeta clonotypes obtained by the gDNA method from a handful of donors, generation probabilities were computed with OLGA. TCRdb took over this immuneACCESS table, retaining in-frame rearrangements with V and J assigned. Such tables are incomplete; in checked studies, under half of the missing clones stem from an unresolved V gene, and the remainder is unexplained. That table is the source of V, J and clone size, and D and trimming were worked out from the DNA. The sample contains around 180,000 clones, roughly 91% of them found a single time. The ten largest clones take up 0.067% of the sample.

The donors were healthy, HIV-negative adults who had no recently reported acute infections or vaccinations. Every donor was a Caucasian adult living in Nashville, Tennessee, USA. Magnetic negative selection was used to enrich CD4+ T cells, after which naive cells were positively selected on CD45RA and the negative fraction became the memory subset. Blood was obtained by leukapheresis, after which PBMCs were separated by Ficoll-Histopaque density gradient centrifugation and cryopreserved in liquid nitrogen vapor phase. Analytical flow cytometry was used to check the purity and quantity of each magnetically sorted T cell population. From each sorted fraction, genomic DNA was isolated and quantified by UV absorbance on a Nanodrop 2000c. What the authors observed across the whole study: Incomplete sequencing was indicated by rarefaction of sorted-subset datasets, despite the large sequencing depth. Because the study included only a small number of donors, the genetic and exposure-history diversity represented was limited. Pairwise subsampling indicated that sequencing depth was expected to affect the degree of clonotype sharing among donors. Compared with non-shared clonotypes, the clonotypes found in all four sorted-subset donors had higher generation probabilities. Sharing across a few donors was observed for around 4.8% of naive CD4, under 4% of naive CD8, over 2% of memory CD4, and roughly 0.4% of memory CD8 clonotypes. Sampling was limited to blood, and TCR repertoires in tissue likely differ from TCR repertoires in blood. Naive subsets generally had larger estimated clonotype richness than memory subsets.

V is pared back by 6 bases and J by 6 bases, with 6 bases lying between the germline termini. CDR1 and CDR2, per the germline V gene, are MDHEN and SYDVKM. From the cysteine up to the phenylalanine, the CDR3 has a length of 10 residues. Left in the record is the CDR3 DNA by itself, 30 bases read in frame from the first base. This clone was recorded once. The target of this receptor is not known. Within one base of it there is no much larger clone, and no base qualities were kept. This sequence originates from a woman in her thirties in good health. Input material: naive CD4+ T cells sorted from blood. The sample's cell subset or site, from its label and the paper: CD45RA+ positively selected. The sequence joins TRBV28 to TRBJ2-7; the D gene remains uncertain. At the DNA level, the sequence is TGTGCCAGCAGCACGGTCGAGCAGTACTTC. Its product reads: CASSTVEQYF.